The rows below give T cell receptor beta chains drawn from one sample of a study of blood T cell repertoires in COVID-19. Profiling relied on immunoSEQ multiplex PCR, and the TCRdb table lists in-frame clones only, not all of them. The table has about 210,000 clones, around four fifths seen once. Material for sequencing was peripheral blood. These receptors were obtained from a woman in her sixties or seventies with COVID-19, enrolled during active disease. The CDR3 runs from the conserved cysteine through the conserved F or W. D genes are given only for firm matches. Clone size, where shown, is once, few, many, or a class for clones that have expanded.

d_gene: .; len: 16; abundance: .; j_gene: TRBJ1-6; v_gene: TRBV28; CDR3aa: CASSGQTSSYNSPLHF; CDR3nt: TGTGCCAGCAGTGGACAGACGAGCTCCTATAATTCACCCCTCCACTTT
d_gene: TRBD1; len: 19; abundance: .; j_gene: TRBJ2-1; v_gene: TRBV5-1; CDR3aa: CASSLGPGQGRSAYNEQFF; CDR3nt: TGCGCCAGCAGCCTGGGACCGGGACAGGGGAGATCGGCCTACAATGAGCAGTTCTTC
d_gene: TRBD1; len: 15; abundance: .; j_gene: TRBJ2-7; v_gene: TRBV4-3; CDR3aa: CASSLTLTGGYEQYF; CDR3nt: TGCGCCAGCAGCCTCACCCTGACAGGGGGCTACGAGCAGTACTTC
d_gene: .; len: 12; abundance: few; j_gene: TRBJ2-5; v_gene: TRBV7-7; CDR3aa: CASSLDRETQYF; CDR3nt: TGTGCCAGCAGCTTAGACCGGGAGACCCAGTACTTC
d_gene: TRBD2; len: 14; abundance: .; j_gene: TRBJ2-3; v_gene: TRBV24-1; CDR3aa: CATSLAGGPDTQYF; CDR3nt: TGTGCCACCAGTCTAGCGGGAGGGCCCGATACGCAGTATTTT
d_gene: .; len: 11; abundance: .; j_gene: TRBJ2-7; v_gene: TRBV2; CDR3aa: CASSEYYEQYF; CDR3nt: TGTGCCAGCAGTGAATACTACGAGCAGTACTTC
d_gene: .; len: 18; abundance: once; j_gene: TRBJ1-6; v_gene: TRBV21-1; CDR3aa: CASSKTSWDSSYNSPLHF; CDR3nt: TGTGCCAGCAGCAAAACCAGTTGGGACAGCTCCTATAATTCACCCCTCCACTTT
d_gene: .; len: 17; abundance: .; j_gene: TRBJ1-5; v_gene: TRBV15; CDR3aa: CATSRDREGGEDQPQHF; CDR3nt: TGTGCCACCAGCAGAGATCGGGAAGGAGGGGAGGATCAGCCCCAGCATTTT
d_gene: .; len: 14; abundance: .; j_gene: TRBJ1-1; v_gene: TRBV4-3; CDR3aa: CASSQSSSGTEAFF; CDR3nt: TGCGCCAGCAGCCAATCAAGTTCGGGCACTGAAGCTTTCTTT
d_gene: .; len: 12; abundance: .; j_gene: TRBJ2-7; v_gene: TRBV27; CDR3aa: CASRPQFAEQYF; CDR3nt: TGTGCCAGCAGACCTCAGTTCGCCGAGCAGTACTTC
d_gene: TRBD2; len: 13; abundance: .; j_gene: TRBJ2-1; v_gene: TRBV24-1; CDR3aa: CATSVLAGAEQFF; CDR3nt: TGTGCCACCAGTGTACTAGCGGGAGCTGAGCAGTTCTTC
d_gene: TRBD2; len: 16; abundance: few; j_gene: TRBJ2-7; v_gene: TRBV7-2; CDR3aa: CASSPSSGTSSYEQYF; CDR3nt: TGTGCCAGCAGCCCCTCAAGCGGGACGAGCTCCTACGAGCAGTACTTC
d_gene: .; len: 15; abundance: few; j_gene: TRBJ1-2; v_gene: TRBV7-2; CDR3aa: CASSLDGGRSGGYTF; CDR3nt: TGTGCCAGCAGCTTAGATGGAGGGAGATCGGGGGGCTACACCTTC
d_gene: .; len: 12; abundance: .; j_gene: TRBJ2-3; v_gene: TRBV6-2/TRBV6-3; CDR3aa: CASSYYTDTQYF; CDR3nt: TGTGCCAGCAGCTATTACACAGATACGCAGTATTTT
d_gene: TRBD1; len: 14; abundance: .; j_gene: TRBJ2-7; v_gene: TRBV9; CDR3aa: CASSVRDRAYEQYF; CDR3nt: TGTGCCAGCAGCGTAAGGGACAGGGCCTACGAGCAGTACTTC
d_gene: TRBD1; len: 16; abundance: .; j_gene: TRBJ1-1; v_gene: TRBV18; CDR3aa: CASSPTGSSGDTEAFF; CDR3nt: TGTGCCAGCTCACCGACAGGGTCCTCCGGAGACACTGAAGCTTTCTTT